Presented here are 8 T cell receptor beta chains from one specimen sequenced in a study of spatial heterogeneity in lung cancer. TCRdb recomputed calls from the 5' RACE reads with MiXCR, one row per CDR3 protein. In the table there are 100,000 to 110,000 distinct CDR3 sequences, 3.5% to 5% of which are singletons. These receptors' antigens are unknown. Time point here: sample taken at primary tumor resection. Findings and limits, study-wide: The number of expanded tumor alpha and beta chains correlated with mutation number.

Sequencing was performed on lung tumor tissue, taken at surgery. The receptors come from a male donor with early-stage non-small cell lung cancer.

In its sample, this clonotype was seen many times. As DNA, the CDR3 is TGTGCCAGCAGTCCCCGGGTAGCGGGCAATGAGCAGTTCTTC. Its translation is CASSPRVAGNEQFF. The chain combines TRBV12-3 or TRBV12-4 with TRBJ2-1, with 7 bases that match TRBD2. V gave up 5 bases and J gave up 6 bases; unmatched junction bases: 7. This CDR3 comprises 14 residues.

This clonotype was observed at least ten times. This chain uses TRBV28 with TRBJ2-7, with D uncertain. The CDR3 is 13 amino acids. V lost 3 bases and J lost 5, with 11 bases in between. CDR1 is MDHEN, CDR2 SYDVKM, per germline. This CDR3 reads CASSLPRLDEQYF. The CDR3 DNA follows: TGTGCCAGCAGTTTGCCCCGGCTAGACGAGCAGTACTTC.

In regard to this clonotype: This could be a read error, since a much larger clone is one nucleotide away. This chain links TRBV12-3 or TRBV12-4 with TRBJ1-5, with D possibly matching TRBD1 (5 bases). Trimming removed 4 bases from V and 3 bases from J, with 25 bases in between. There are 19 residues in the CDR3. The CDR3 loop is CASSSSPGTGGGVNQPQHF. The CDR3 bases are TGTGCCAGCAGTTCGAGTCCCGGGACGGGAGGAGGAGTCAATCAGCCCCAGCATTTT.

This clonotype was found many times. V is TRBV2 and J is TRBJ2-1; no definite D call. V lost 7 bases and J lost 2, with 6 bases in between. This CDR3 comprises 12 residues. The germline CDR1 and CDR2 sequences are SNHLY and FYNNEI. CDR3 in DNA: TGTGCCAGCATCGGCCCCTACAATGAGCAGTTCTTC. Protein product: CASIGPYNEQFF.

The rearrangement joins TRBV6-1 to TRBJ2-3; D assignment may be TRBD1 or TRBD2 (7 bases each). The CDR3 is made up of 14 amino acids. V was trimmed by 3 bases and J by 6 bases, leaving 13 bases between them. Germline values: CDR1 MNHNS, CDR2 SASEGT. The CDR3 reads CASSEGGGSDTQYF. The CDR3 bases are TGTGCCAGCAGTGAGGGAGGGGGCTCTGATACGCAGTATTTT.

This clonotype was seen more than once but under ten times. V is TRBV6-6 and J is TRBJ2-7, with 9 bases matching TRBD1. Trimming took 8 bases from V and 6 from J; bases not matched to a gene: 8. This CDR3 comprises 13 residues. CDR1 and CDR2 (germline): MNHNY, SVGAGI (reference sequence). CDR3 DNA sequence: TGTGCCAGCCTTAAGACAGGGGGGAGCGAGCAGTACTTC. This encodes CASLKTGGSEQYF.

The chain has TRBV28 and TRBJ2-3, with D tentatively TRBD2 (6 bases). Trimming cost V 6 bases and J 0 bases, with 16 bases left between them. Per the germline V gene, CDR1 is MDHEN and CDR2 is SYDVKM. The CDR3 length is 16 residues. CDR3 loop: CASSLVGGMSTDTQYF. The CDR3 coding sequence is TGTGCCAGCAGCCTGGTTGGCGGGATGAGCACAGATACGCAGTATTTT.

This clonotype was recorded many times. The J gene is TRBJ1-5, the V gene TRBV12-3 or TRBV12-4; no definite D call. Trimming stripped 6 bases from V and 7 bases from J, with 13 bases between. The CDR3 consists of 13 residues. In nucleotides, the CDR3 is TGTGCCAGCAGCGCGAGAATTCGGCAGCCCCAGCATTTT. It is translated as CASSARIRQPQHF.